What follows are 23 T cell receptor beta chains derived from one specimen sequenced in a study. Each CDR3 protein gets one entry after TCRdb re-called the RT-PCR reads with MiXCR. The data hold around 700,000 distinct CDR3 sequences, with approximately 15% observed a single time. Sequences were obtained from memory CD4+ T cells from blood. The receptors here all came from a female donor in good health, serving as a healthy control.

This clonotype appeared many times. This chain connects TRBV9 to TRBJ1-1; the D is unclear. Deletions cut 0 bases from V and 4 bases from J, with 10 bases between. This CDR3 spans 14 amino acids. The germline V gene encodes CDR1 SGDLS and CDR2 YYNGEE. Written as DNA, the CDR3 is TGTGCCAGCAGCGTAGTTTCTGGATCCACTGAAGCTTTCTTT. Amino acids: CASSVVSGSTEAFF.

This clonotype was counted at least ten times. The chain uses TRBV28 and TRBJ2-6; D not resolved. CDR1 and CDR2 (germline): MDHEN, SYDVKM. Trimming took 11 bases from V and 2 from J, leaving 10 bases between them. CDR3 length: 13 amino acids. The CDR3 region is CAGKTPGANVLTF. CDR3 sequence (DNA): TGTGCCGGGAAGACCCCTGGGGCCAACGTCCTGACTTTC.

This clonotype was picked up a small number of times. This rearrangement joins TRBV5-1 to TRBJ2-3; D gene uncertain. Germline V gene data show CDR1 as SGHRS and CDR2 as YFSETQ. The CDR3 is made up of 14 amino acids. The germline V and J ends were trimmed by 2 bases and 2 bases, with 9 bases remaining between them. The DNA for the CDR3 is TGCGCCAGCAGCTTCCAGAGTTCCACAGATACGCAGTATTTT. Translation: CASSFQSSTDTQYF.

This clonotype appeared a few times. V and J are TRBV30 and TRBJ2-3; D is uncertain. The length of the CDR3 is 11 residues. Trimming removed 0 bases from V and 5 bases from J, with 3 bases in between. From germline, CDR1 is GTSNPN and CDR2 SVGIG (reference sequence). The CDR3 bases are TGTGCCTGGAGTGTTGGAGATACGCAGTATTTT. Translating gives CAWSVGDTQYF.

V is TRBV4-2 and J is TRBJ2-5; 8 bases are a match to TRBD2. Germline values: CDR1 LGHNA, CDR2 YNFKEQ. The V gene end was trimmed by 1 base and the J gene end by 3 bases; junction bases not matched to a gene: 7. This CDR3 comprises 16 residues. This CDR3 reads CASSQASLAAKETQYF. The CDR3 nucleotides read TGTGCCAGCAGCCAAGCGTCACTAGCGGCAAAAGAGACCCAGTACTTC.

V gene TRBV10-2 combines with J gene TRBJ1-4; possible D gene TRBD1, 5 bases. This CDR3 is 15 amino acids long. Germline lookup yields CDR1 WSHSY and CDR2 SAAADI. The V end lost 0 bases, the J end lost 11 bases, and 16 bases lay between the germline ends. This CDR3 is CASSESGQGRDKLFF. In nucleotides, the CDR3 is TGCGCCAGCAGTGAGTCGGGCCAGGGCCGCGATAAACTGTTTTTT.

This clonotype was seen repeatedly, ten times or more. The chain links TRBV5-6 to TRBJ2-3; 10 nucleotides match TRBD1. The CDR3 is 14 residues long. The J segment lost 3 bases and the V segment lost 3 bases, leaving 1 base of the junction unmatched. The germline gives CDR1 SGHDT, CDR2 YYEEEE. The chain's CDR3 is CASSWGQGTDTQYF. CDR3 in DNA: TGTGCCAGCAGCTGGGGACAGGGGACAGATACGCAGTATTTT.

The chain recombines TRBV7-8 with TRBJ2-7; 9 positions match TRBD2. Per the germline V gene, CDR1 is SGHVS and CDR2 is FQNEAQ. This CDR3 is 23 amino acids long. J was trimmed by 4 bases and V by 3 bases; bases with no gene match: 31. The CDR3 is CASSFGSVRGANSGSPSRYEQYF. The CDR3 nucleotides are TGTGCCAGCAGCTTCGGGTCCGTCAGGGGCGCGAATAGCGGGAGCCCCTCGAGATACGAGCAGTACTTC.

A few counts support this clonotype. The chain has TRBV11-2 and TRBJ2-3; no reliable D call. Looked up from germline, CDR1 is SGHAT and CDR2 is FQNNGV. V gave up 5 bases and J gave up 5 bases, with 14 bases separating them. The CDR3 length is 14 residues. CDR3 amino acids: CASSQMVLGDTQYF. DNA of the CDR3: TGTGCCAGCAGCCAGATGGTGCTTGGAGATACGCAGTATTTT.

There are many counts of this clonotype. The chain combines TRBV6-5 with TRBJ1-1, with TRBD1 identical over 7 bases. Germline values: CDR1 MNHEY, CDR2 SVGAGI. The CDR3 loop spans 12 amino acids. J lost 11 bases, V lost 0 bases, and 3 bases had no gene match. The DNA of the CDR3 is TGTGCCAGCAGTTACTCGACAGGGTTGGCTTTCTTT. Amino acid sequence: CASSYSTGLAFF.

The V gene is TRBV7-8, the J gene TRBJ2-1, with D possibly matching TRBD2 (6 bases). In germline, CDR1 is SGHVS, CDR2 FQNEAQ. This CDR3 is 15 amino acids long. Trimming removed 4 bases from V and 6 bases from J, with 16 bases in between. The chain's CDR3 is CASSYSGSIVNEQFF. CDR3 in DNA: TGTGCCAGCAGCTATAGCGGTTCGATTGTCAATGAGCAGTTCTTC.

The V and J genes are TRBV7-2 and TRBJ1-3; D is unclear. CDR3 length: 15 residues. From germline, CDR1 is SGHTA and CDR2 FQGNSA. The CDR3 spells CVSSLVGLPGNTIYF. Here the CDR3 DNA reads TGTGTTAGCAGCTTAGTGGGTCTCCCTGGAAACACCATATATTTT.

This clonotype was seen at least ten times. The chain employs TRBV4-3 and TRBJ2-3, with 8 bases matching TRBD1. V shed 1 base and J 4 bases; nucleotides not matched to a gene: 4. The CDR3 is 15 residues long. Germline loops: CDR1 LGHNA, CDR2 YSLEER. The CDR3 bases are TGCGCCAGCAGCCAAGTTCAGGGGGCCGCAGATACGCAGTATTTT. Protein: CASSQVQGAADTQYF.

V is TRBV5-1 and J is TRBJ2-1; D tentatively reads TRBD1 or TRBD2 (6 bases each). CDR3 length: 13 amino acids. V lost 7 bases and J lost 8, with 16 bases in between. Germline V gene sequence: CDR1 SGHRS, CDR2 YFSETQ. The CDR3 DNA is TGCGCCAGCGGCCTGAGGGGGGCCGATGAGCAGTTCTTC. Its translation is CASGLRGADEQFF. The full variable domain, in which reference TRBV5-1 and TRBJ2-1 provide the parts outside the CDR3, is KAGVTQTPRYLIKTRGQQVTLSCSPISGHRSVSWYQQTPGQGLQFLFEYFSETQRNKGNFPGRFSGRQFSNSRSEMNVSTLELGDSALYLCASGLRGADEQFFGPGTRLTVL.

This clonotype was detected a few times. The chain carries TRBV27 and TRBJ1-5; no clear D gene. The V end lost 2 bases, the J end lost 3 bases, and 8 bases lay between the germline ends. The germline V gene has CDR1 MNHEY and CDR2 SMNVEV (reference sequence). This CDR3 has 14 amino acids. DNA of the CDR3: TGTGCCAGCAGTTTAGGCAGCCACAATCAGCCCCAGCATTTT. Amino acid sequence: CASSLGSHNQPQHF.

The J gene is TRBJ2-5, the V gene TRBV5-1, with 9 bases lining up with TRBD1. Germline-derived CDR1 and CDR2 are SGHRS and YFSETQ. The J segment lost 5 bases and the V segment lost 0 bases, leaving 11 bases of the junction unmatched. CDR3 length equals 17 residues. CDR3 amino acids: CASSLAPGQGIWETQYF. In DNA form, the CDR3 reads TGCGCCAGCAGCTTGGCCCCGGGACAGGGTATCTGGGAGACCCAGTACTTC.

The rearrangement links TRBV9 to TRBJ2-2; 7 bases are shared with TRBD2. V shed 0 bases, J shed 3 bases, and the junction held 11 bases outside the gene matches. Germline V gene lookup returns CDR1 SGDLS and CDR2 YYNGEE. This CDR3 region has 18 residues. Here the CDR3 DNA reads TGTGCCAGCAGCGTAGACCCTCCCCAGGCGGGAGACACCGGGGAGCTGTTTTTT. Encoded protein: CASSVDPPQAGDTGELFF.

Ten or more counts support this clonotype. The chain couples TRBV12-3 or TRBV12-4 to TRBJ2-2; 7 bases line up with TRBD2. V lost 0 bases and J lost 7; bases outside the gene matches: 5. The CDR3 is 15 residues long. CDR3 sequence: CASSLATGGIGELFF. DNA of the CDR3: TGTGCCAGCAGTTTAGCCACCGGGGGGATCGGGGAGCTGTTTTTT.

There are many counts of this clonotype. The chain employs TRBV20-1 and TRBJ2-5; 7 nucleotides agree with TRBD1. The CDR3 has 13 residues. After removal of 1 base from V and 3 bases from J, the junction contained 2 bases not matched to a gene. Germline CDR1 is DFQATT and CDR2 is SNEGSKA (reference sequence). The CDR3 DNA reads as TGCAGTGCTAGAGGGGACAGTAAAGAGACCCAGTACTTC. It translates to CSARGDSKETQYF.

This clonotype was seen a few times. CDR3 region: CASSFPGYYEQYF. CDR3 coding DNA: TGTGCCAGCAGTTTCCCGGGGTACTACGAGCAGTACTTC. The chain has TRBV28 and TRBJ2-7; tentatively, D is TRBD2 (5 bases). Per germline, CDR1 MDHEN and CDR2 SYDVKM. V dropped 3 bases and J dropped 3 bases, with 9 bases sitting between them. This CDR3 is 13 amino acids long.

There are a few counts of this clonotype. The V call is TRBV6-5, the J call TRBJ1-6, with D tentatively TRBD1 (6 bases). Trimming cost V 6 bases and J 0 bases, with 12 bases left between them. This CDR3 comprises 16 residues. Germline V gives CDR1 MNHEY, CDR2 SVGAGI. The CDR3 nucleotides read TGTGCCAGCAGGTCCACAGGGAGCTCCTATAATTCACCCCTCCACTTT. Its translation: CASRSTGSSYNSPLHF.

The genes are TRBV7-3 and TRBJ2-1; the match to TRBD2 covers 7 bases. Germline values: CDR1 SGHTA, CDR2 FQGTGA. V was pared by 6 bases and J by 8 bases, with 7 bases of the junction left unmatched. The CDR3 sequence is 13 residues long. CDR3 in amino acids: CASRAGAGHEQFF. CDR3 DNA: TGTGCCAGCAGGGCGGGAGCCGGCCATGAGCAGTTCTTC.

The chain links TRBV28 to TRBJ2-7; a weak D match, TRBD2 (6 bases). The length of the CDR3 is 16 residues. Germline-derived CDR1 and CDR2 are MDHEN and SYDVKM. Trimming took 0 bases from V and 2 from J, leaving 14 bases between them. For the CDR3, the DNA is TGTGCCAGCAGTTTATGGGGCGGGGATCTCCCCTACGAGCAGTACTTC. Amino acids: CASSLWGGDLPYEQYF.